The source of this T cell receptor (beta chain) is a study of Graves' ophthalmopathy and Graves' hyperthyroidism. Amplified TCR beta CDR3 regions were obtained using RNA transcripts as template. Scientists carried out first-round RT-PCR using HTBI primers and then a second-round multiplex PCR. Each CDR3 protein gets one entry after TCRdb re-called the multiplex PCR reads with MiXCR. The sample lists 650,000 to 900,000 distinct CDR3 sequences; 35% to 50% were seen once. Study-wide results and limits: Researchers report that a 13-signature model separated ophthalmopathy from stable hyperthyroidism, posting under 90% sensitivity and around 80% specificity. A majority of expanded thyroid clonotypes exceeding 0.001 frequency were likewise present in blood.

The diagnosis was founded upon clinical symptoms, serum thyroxine, TRAb, thyroid ultrasound and orbital computed tomography. This clonotype appeared a single time. Its cognate antigen is unknown. Material: peripheral blood. The source is an adult man with Graves' ophthalmopathy.

The CDR3 sequence is CASDPGPGYDSSGANVLTF. The CDR3, as DNA: TGTGCCAGCGACCCAGGTCCGGGTTACGACAGCTCTGGGGCCAACGTCCTGACTTTC. The chain recombines TRBV7-9 with TRBJ2-6; a possible D gene is TRBD1 (5 bases). With 8 bases removed from V and 0 bases from J, the gap between germline ends came to 23 bases. Germline CDR1 reads SEHNR; CDR2 reads FQNEAQ (reference sequence). CDR3 length: 19 amino acids. The entire variable domain, with the rest obtained from reference TRBV7-9 and TRBJ2-6, is as follows: DTGVSQNPRHKITKRGQNVTFRCDPISEHNRLYWYRQTLGQGPEFLTYFQNEAQLEKSRLLSDRFSAERPKGSFSTLEIQRTEQGDSAMYLCASDPGPGYDSSGANVLTFGAGSRLTVL.